This T cell receptor (beta chain) was profiled in a study of T cells expressing NK-cell markers. The overall study: TCR beta repertoires came from sorted CD3+CD56+NKG2C+, CD3+CD56+NKG2C- and CD3+CD56-NKG2C+ T cells. HCMV seropositivity marked most of the eight sequenced donors; one was seronegative.

TCRdb reprocessed the 5' RACE reads, with one entry per CDR3 protein and no DNA. This sample's table reports more than 120,000 distinct CDR3 sequences. Study-level points and caveats: In several donors, dominant clonotypes made up about 25-65% of CD3+CD56-NKG2C+ cells.

A word on this clonotype: Its cognate antigen is unknown.

CDR1 SGHDN and CDR2 FVKESK come from the germline V gene. CDR3 length: 14 amino acids. The chain uses TRBV14 and TRBJ2-3. The clonotype was recovered from a man aged 18 to 29 in good health. Material for sequencing was blood T cells: a sorted CD56 or NKG2C T cell subset, CD4+ or CD8+ T cells, or bulk PBMC T cells (not recorded which). CDR3 sequence reads: CASNDGVNTDTQYF.